The clone carrying this T cell receptor (beta chain) came up a few times. The source of the sample is a study of identical twins. TCRdb re-called the 5' RACE reads through MiXCR, storing one row per CDR3 protein. The table lists 1,800,000 or so distinct CDR3 sequences, more than 30% of them singletons. The receptor was isolated from a newborn girl in good health. The sample comprised cord blood.

CDR3 sequence: CASSLYEVSGANVLTF. In DNA form, the CDR3 reads TGTGCCAGCAGTTTATATGAAGTCTCTGGGGCCAACGTCCTGACTTTC. The chain has TRBV12-3 or TRBV12-4 and TRBJ2-6; D gene uncertain. The CDR3 totals 16 residues. The V end lost 2 bases, the J end lost 0 bases, and 8 bases lay between the germline ends.